These T cell receptor beta chains were read from a single sample in a study of human T cells and chemical hapten exposure. TCRdb reprocessed the RACE reads via MiXCR and lists one record per CDR3 protein. The profile covers 300,000 to 400,000 distinct CDR3 sequences, with approximately 5% appearing a single time and around 2.6% taken by the ten largest. Material: whole blood, obtained in connection with sensitization to the hapten diphenylcyclopropenone (DPC). All receptors come from a woman between 45 and 60 years old with alopecia areata. Some clones in this sample may be carry-over from other donors' samples. Each CDR3 is given with its conserved first and last residue. The order of the fields is J gene, clone size, V gene, CDR3 protein. Not every row has a clone size; where given, it reads once, few, many or a size class.

TRBJ2-2	many	TRBV20-1	CSARDIRTGGNTGELFF
TRBJ2-7	few	TRBV13	CASSYSSEYEQYF
TRBJ2-5	.	TRBV7-2	CASRLSLTQETQYF
TRBJ1-1	many	TRBV9	CASSGPAGTEAFF
TRBJ2-7	many	TRBV2	CASSGLAGDEQYF
TRBJ1-1	many	TRBV2	CASSEQGADTEAFF
TRBJ1-5	.	TRBV27	CASSVVTGQPQHF
TRBJ1-4	many	TRBV2	CASSESLRRARNEKLFF
TRBJ1-2	few	TRBV12-3/TRBV12-4	CASSWAGRRYGYTF
TRBJ1-5	.	TRBV27	CASSLAARQPQHF
TRBJ2-6	many	TRBV6-5	CASSSKGQGFPSGANVLTF
TRBJ2-3	many	TRBV20-1	CSARPRDVSTDTQYF
TRBJ2-7	many	TRBV27	CASSLSGKVTYEQYF
TRBJ2-1	many	TRBV6-2/TRBV6-3	CASTPPVGSGFF
TRBJ2-1	many	TRBV6-6	CASTGGAEQFF
TRBJ1-4	few	TRBV7-9	CASSPGRVNEKLFF
TRBJ1-6	many	TRBV10-3	CAIKAGAYNSPLHF
TRBJ1-2	few	TRBV11-2	CASSLEWEGAILYGYTF